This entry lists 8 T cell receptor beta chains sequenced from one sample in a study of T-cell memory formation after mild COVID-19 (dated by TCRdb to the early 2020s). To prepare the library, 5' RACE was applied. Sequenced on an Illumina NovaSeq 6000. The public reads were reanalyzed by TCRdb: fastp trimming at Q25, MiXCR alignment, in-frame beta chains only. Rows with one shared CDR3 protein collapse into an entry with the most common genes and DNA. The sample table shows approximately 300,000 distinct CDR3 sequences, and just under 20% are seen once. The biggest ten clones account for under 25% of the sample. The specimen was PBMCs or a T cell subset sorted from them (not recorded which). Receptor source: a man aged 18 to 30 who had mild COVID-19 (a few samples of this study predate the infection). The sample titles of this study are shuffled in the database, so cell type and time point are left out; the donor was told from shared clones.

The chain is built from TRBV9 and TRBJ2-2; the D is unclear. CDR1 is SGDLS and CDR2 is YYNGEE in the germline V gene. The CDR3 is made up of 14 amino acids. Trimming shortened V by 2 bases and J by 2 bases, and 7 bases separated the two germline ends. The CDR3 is CASSVGINTGELFF. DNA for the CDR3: TGTGCCAGCAGCGTTGGCATTAACACCGGGGAGCTGTTTTTT.

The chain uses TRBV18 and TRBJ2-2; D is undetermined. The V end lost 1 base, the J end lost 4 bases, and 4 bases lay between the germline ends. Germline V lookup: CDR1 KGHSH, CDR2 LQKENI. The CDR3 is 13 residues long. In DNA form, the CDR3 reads TGTGCCAGCTCACCACAGGTCACCGGGGAGCTGTTTTTT. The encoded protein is CASSPQVTGELFF.

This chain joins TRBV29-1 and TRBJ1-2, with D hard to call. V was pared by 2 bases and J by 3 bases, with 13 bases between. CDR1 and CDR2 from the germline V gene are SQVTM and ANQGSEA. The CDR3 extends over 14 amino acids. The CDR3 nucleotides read TGCAGCGTTGAAAAGGTGCCGGGAGACTATGGCTACACCTTC. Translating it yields CSVEKVPGDYGYTF.

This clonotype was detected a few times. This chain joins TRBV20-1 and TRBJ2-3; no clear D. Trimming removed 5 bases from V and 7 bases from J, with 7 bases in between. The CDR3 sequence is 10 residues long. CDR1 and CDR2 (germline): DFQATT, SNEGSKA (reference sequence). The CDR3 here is CSALNYTQYF. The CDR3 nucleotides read TGCAGTGCTCTTAATTATACGCAGTATTTT.

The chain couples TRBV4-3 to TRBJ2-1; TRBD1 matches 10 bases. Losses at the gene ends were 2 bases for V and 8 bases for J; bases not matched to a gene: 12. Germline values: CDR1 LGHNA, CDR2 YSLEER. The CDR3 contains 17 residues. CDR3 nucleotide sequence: TGCGCCAGCAGCCAAACAAGGTGGGGACAGGGGCGTTATGAGCAGTTCTTC. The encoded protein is CASSQTRWGQGRYEQFF.

CDR3 in amino acids: CASSLDGGSEAFF. The CDR3 nucleotides read TGTGCCAGCAGCTTAGACGGCGGGTCTGAAGCTTTCTTT. V gene TRBV7-9 combines with J gene TRBJ1-1, with D hard to call. CDR1 SEHNR and CDR2 FQNEAQ come from the germline V gene (reference sequence). V lost 1 base, J lost 6 bases, and 9 bases lay in between. This CDR3 region has 13 residues.

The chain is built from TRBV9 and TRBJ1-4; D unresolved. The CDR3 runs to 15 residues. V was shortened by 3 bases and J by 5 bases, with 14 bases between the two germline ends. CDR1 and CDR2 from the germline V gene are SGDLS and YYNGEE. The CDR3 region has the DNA TGTGCCAGCAGCGGCCACTTGGGAGGGAATGAAAAACTGTTTTTT. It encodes CASSGHLGGNEKLFF. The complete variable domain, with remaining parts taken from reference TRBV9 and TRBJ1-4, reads DSGVTQTPKHLITATGQRVTLRCSPRSGDLSVYWYQQSLDQGLQFLIQYYNGEERAKGNILERFSAQQFPDLHSELNLSSLELGDSALYFCASSGHLGGNEKLFFGSGTQLSVL.

The CDR3: CASSSRHTDTQYF. CDR3 DNA sequence: TGTGCCAGCAGCTCCCGACACACAGATACGCAGTATTTT. This chain uses TRBV7-2 with TRBJ2-3; D is ambiguous. This CDR3 contains 13 residues. V was trimmed by 4 bases and J by 2 bases, leaving 7 bases between them. Germline assignment: CDR1 SGHTA and CDR2 FQGNSA.